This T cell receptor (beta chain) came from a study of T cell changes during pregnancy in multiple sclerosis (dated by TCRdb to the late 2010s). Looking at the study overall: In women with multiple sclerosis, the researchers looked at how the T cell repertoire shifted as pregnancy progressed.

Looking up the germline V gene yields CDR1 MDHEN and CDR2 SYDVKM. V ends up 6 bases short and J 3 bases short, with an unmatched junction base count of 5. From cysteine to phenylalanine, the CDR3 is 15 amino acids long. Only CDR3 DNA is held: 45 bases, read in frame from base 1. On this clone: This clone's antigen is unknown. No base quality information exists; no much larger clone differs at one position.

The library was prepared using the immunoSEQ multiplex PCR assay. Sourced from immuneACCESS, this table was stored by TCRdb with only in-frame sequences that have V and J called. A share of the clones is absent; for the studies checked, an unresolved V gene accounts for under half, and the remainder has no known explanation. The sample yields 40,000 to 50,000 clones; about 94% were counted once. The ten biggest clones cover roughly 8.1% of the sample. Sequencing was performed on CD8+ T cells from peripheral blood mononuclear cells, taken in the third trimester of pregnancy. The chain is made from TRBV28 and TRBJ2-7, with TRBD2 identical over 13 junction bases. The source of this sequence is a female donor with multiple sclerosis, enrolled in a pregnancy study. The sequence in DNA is TGTGCCAGCAGCCCTGGGACTAGCGGGATCTACGAGCAGTACTTC. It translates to CASSPGTSGIYEQYF.